This T cell receptor (beta chain) comes out of a study of molecular identifiers for immune sequencing clone quantification. Sorted cell numbers of roughly 17,000 to 1,100,000, with 10%, 30% or 50% RNA, served as input for naive CD8 libraries. When naive CD8 T cells were sorted, they were gated as CD8+CD4-CCR7+CD45RA+. CDR3 length equals 19 residues. V lost 2 bases and J lost 5; bases outside the gene matches: 11. Germline V gene sequence: CDR1 MNHEY, CDR2 SVGEGT. This clonotype was seen a handful of times. What it recognizes is unknown. Methods described previously were used for bulk TCR libraries, and listed TCR primers were applied. A single record per CDR3 protein comes from TCRdb applying MiXCR to the PCR reads. This sample has about 640,000 distinct CDR3 sequences, with less than 20% found just once. Study-wide results and limits: Spiked Jurkat TCR RNA equivalent to one cell was reportedly detectable in roughly 1 million naive cells.

The origin of this receptor is a human donor in good health. Some libraries in this study had Jurkat cell RNA spiked in. The sequenced sample consisted of naive CD8+ T cells from blood, with Jurkat cell RNA spiked in. Subset noted: FACS-sorted CD8+CD4-CCR7+CD45RA+ naive T cells. This chain uses TRBV6-2 or TRBV6-3 with TRBJ2-1; 14 bases match TRBD2. CDR3 DNA: TGTGCCAGCAGTTACAATCCGGGACTAGCGGGAGCGGTTAACAATGAGCAGTTCTTC. Amino acid sequence: CASSYNPGLAGAVNNEQFF.